The 25 T cell receptor beta chains presented below share a single source sample, sequenced in a study of cytomegalovirus exposure and HLA in healthy donors. Primers: 60 Vbeta forward and 13 Jbeta reverse. TCRdb's table, derived via immunoSEQ multiplex PCR, lists solely in-frame clones and lacks some. The sample holds about 180,000 clones, approximately 81% seen once. The sample was PBMCs. These receptors originate from a male donor in good health and CMV-seronegative.

The chain has TRBV9 and TRBJ2-3; 12 bases fit TRBD2. There are 15 residues in the CDR3. The germline V gene has CDR1 SGDLS and CDR2 YYNGEE. J was trimmed by 5 bases and V by 4 bases; bases with no gene match: 5. The CDR3 loop is CASSPRLAGVDTQYF. Written as DNA, the CDR3 is TGTGCCAGCAGCCCCAGACTAGCGGGAGTAGATACGCAGTATTTT.

Only a few counts were recorded for this clone. The rearrangement uses TRBV5-6 and TRBJ2-5; D gene unclear. Trimming took off 0 bases at V and 1 base at J, with 7 bases between the two ends. Germline V CDR1 and CDR2: SGHDT, YYEEEE. CDR3 length: 14 residues. CDR3 in DNA: TGTGCCAGCAGCTTGGAAGAGCTCCAAGAGACCCAGTACTTC. It codes for CASSLEELQETQYF.

The sample holds a few counts of this clone. The chain joins TRBV6-5 to TRBJ1-1, with TRBD1 as a possible D gene (6 bases). Trimming shortened V by 2 bases and J by 5 bases, and 12 bases separated the two germline ends. The length of the CDR3 is 14 residues. CDR1 is MNHEY, CDR2 SVGAGI, per germline. This chain's CDR3 is CASSYVGGSTEAFF. The CDR3 bases are TGTGCCAGCAGTTACGTAGGGGGTAGTACTGAAGCTTTCTTT.

The chain couples TRBV5-1 to TRBJ2-2; TRBD1 is a possible D gene (6 bases). The CDR3 covers 14 residues. Per the germline V gene, CDR1 is SGHRS and CDR2 is YFSETQ. V was trimmed by 2 bases and J by 5 bases, leaving 10 bases between them. For the CDR3, the DNA is TGCGCCAGCAGCTTCACAGGGAGAACCGGGGAGCTGTTTTTT. This sequence encodes CASSFTGRTGELFF.

The chain couples TRBV14 to TRBJ2-5; the D is unclear. The V gene's germline CDR1 is SGHDN and CDR2 FVKESK. V lost 4 bases, J lost 3 bases, and 9 bases lay in between. The CDR3 extends over 13 amino acids. The CDR3 is CASSPRPKETQYF. The CDR3 DNA follows: TGTGCCAGCAGCCCCCGCCCTAAAGAGACCCAGTACTTC.

This clone has just one count. The rearrangement links TRBV30 to TRBJ1-6; D is ambiguous. The germline CDR1 and CDR2 sequences are GTSNPN and SVGIG (reference sequence). With 0 bases removed from V and 13 bases from J, the gap between germline ends came to 16 bases. The CDR3 is made up of 14 amino acids. CDR3 loop: CAWSVIQRVGPLHF. The CDR3 nucleotides read TGTGCCTGGAGTGTAATCCAGAGGGTGGGCCCCCTCCACTTT.

This chain connects TRBV6-1 to TRBJ1-3; D might be TRBD1 (5 bases). The CDR3 sequence is 14 residues long. The V and J ends lost 6 bases and 0 bases respectively, with 9 bases between them. CDR1 and CDR2 (germline): MNHNS, SASEGT. The CDR3 protein is CASSQGYSGNTIYF. The CDR3 DNA follows: TGTGCCAGCAGCCAGGGCTACTCTGGAAACACCATATATTTT.

The chain links TRBV18 to TRBJ2-3, with D unresolved. Germline-derived CDR1 and CDR2 are KGHSH and LQKENI. This CDR3 is 15 amino acids long. V was cut by 2 bases and J by 2 bases, with 11 bases left in between. As DNA, the CDR3 is TGTGCCAGCTCACCAAGACCGGCGGTCACAGATACGCAGTATTTT. This gives the protein CASSPRPAVTDTQYF.

The chain joins TRBV5-4 to TRBJ1-2; unclear D gene. Germline CDR1 and CDR2: SGHNT and YYREEE (reference sequence). CDR3 length: 14 residues. The V and J ends lost 3 bases and 4 bases respectively, with 13 bases between them. CDR3 residues: CASSSPRVSYGYTF. The CDR3, as DNA: TGTGCCAGCAGCTCCCCAAGAGTAAGCTATGGCTACACCTTC.

V and J are TRBV9 and TRBJ2-7; 9 bases align to TRBD1. The V and J ends lost 3 bases and 3 bases, in that order; junction bases with no gene match: 4. The CDR3 contains 14 residues. Germline CDR1 is SGDLS and CDR2 is YYNGEE. DNA of the CDR3: TGTGCCAGCAGCGAACAGGGGGCGTTCTACGAGCAGTACTTC. Protein sequence: CASSEQGAFYEQYF.

The V gene is TRBV6-1, the J gene TRBJ2-7; 8 nucleotides align to TRBD1. Per germline, CDR1 MNHNS and CDR2 SASEGT. The CDR3 length is 15 residues. With 2 bases clipped from V and 7 bases from J, the junction kept 10 bases outside the gene matches. CDR3 in DNA: TGTGCCAGCAGTGAAAAATGGGACAGGTTTGGGGAGCAGTACTTC. It yields the protein CASSEKWDRFGEQYF.

The chain couples TRBV6-1 to TRBJ2-7; 7 nucleotides line up with TRBD1. Trimming at V came to 6 bases and at J to 5 bases, leaving 7 bases not matched to a gene. The CDR3 runs to 13 residues. In germline, CDR1 is MNHNS, CDR2 SASEGT. The CDR3 is CASSPDRDHEQYF. CDR3 coding DNA: TGTGCCAGCAGCCCAGACAGGGACCACGAGCAGTACTTC.

The chain is built from TRBV9 and TRBJ2-5, with 12 bases matching TRBD2. From germline, CDR1 is SGDLS and CDR2 YYNGEE. There are 18 residues in the CDR3. Trimming removed 4 bases from V and 5 bases from J; junction bases left unmatched: 15. The CDR3 reads CASSPRTSGISMLETQYF. DNA for the CDR3: TGTGCCAGCAGCCCACGGACTAGCGGGATTTCCATGTTGGAGACCCAGTACTTC.

This clone was observed a single time. This rearrangement joins TRBV6-5 to TRBJ2-7; D perhaps matches TRBD1 (5 bases). The CDR3 length is 15 residues. The germline V gene encodes CDR1 MNHEY and CDR2 SVGAGI. The ends were cut back, 2 bases at V and 2 bases at J, with 13 bases in the middle. CDR3: CASSYGVAGPYEQYF. The DNA of the CDR3 is TGTGCCAGCAGTTACGGAGTGGCAGGGCCCTACGAGCAGTACTTC.

The gene calls are TRBV2 and TRBJ1-5, with a possible D match to TRBD1 (5 bases). The V end lost 6 bases, the J end lost 4 bases, and 7 bases lay between the germline ends. Germline V gene sequence: CDR1 SNHLY, CDR2 FYNNEI. The CDR3 covers 12 residues. CDR3 residues: CASRTVNQPQHF. In nucleotides, the CDR3 is TGTGCCAGCAGGACAGTAAATCAGCCCCAGCATTTT.

The rearrangement uses TRBV15 and TRBJ2-4; 9 nucleotides line up with TRBD1. Trimming removed 1 base from V and 8 bases from J; junction bases left unmatched: 6. The germline V gene encodes CDR1 LNHNV and CDR2 YYDKDF (reference sequence). The CDR3 is 15 residues long. CDR3 sequence (DNA): TGTGCCACCAGCAGAGGGGGACAGGGTGGAGACATTCAGTACTTC. It codes for CATSRGGQGGDIQYF.

The gene calls are TRBV7-9 and TRBJ2-7, with 9 bases aligning to TRBD1. Trimming took 0 bases from V and 5 from J; bases not matched to a gene: 5. The germline gives CDR1 SEHNR, CDR2 FQNEAQ (reference sequence). This CDR3 region has 15 residues. The CDR3 coding sequence is TGTGCCAGCAGCTTAGCGGGACAGGGAAGGGACGAGCAGTACTTC. Its translation is CASSLAGQGRDEQYF.

The rearrangement uses TRBV11-2 and TRBJ1-2; TRBD1 agrees at 11 bases. After removal of 4 bases from V and 5 bases from J, the junction contained 6 bases not matched to a gene. In germline, CDR1 is SGHAT, CDR2 FQNNGV. This CDR3 is built from 15 residues. The CDR3, as DNA: TGTGCCAGCAGCTCAAACCGGGACAGGGGGTATGGCTACACCTTC. Amino acid sequence: CASSSNRDRGYGYTF.

The V gene is TRBV5-6, the J gene TRBJ2-3; D perhaps matches TRBD2 (6 bases). The V and J ends lost 5 bases and 1 base respectively, with 17 bases between them. The CDR3 extends over 16 amino acids. The germline V gene encodes CDR1 SGHDT and CDR2 YYEEEE. CDR3 bases: TGTGCCAGCAGTTCTGGGATCGGGGGAGGCACAGATACGCAGTATTTT. Translated, it gives CASSSGIGGGTDTQYF.

The rearrangement joins TRBV28 to TRBJ2-7, with TRBD2 identical over 8 bases. The CDR3 is 13 residues long. Germline CDR1 MDHEN, CDR2 SYDVKM. V shed 7 bases, J shed 6 bases, and the junction held 8 bases outside the gene matches. This CDR3 reads CASNGLAGIEQYF. In nucleotides, the CDR3 is TGTGCCAGCAATGGTCTAGCGGGTATCGAGCAGTACTTC.

The CDR3 region is CASSVGGRTGVSYIQETQYF. CDR3 sequence (DNA): TGTGCCAGCAGCGTAGGGGGCCGGACAGGGGTAAGCTATATACAAGAGACCCAGTACTTC. The genes are TRBV9 and TRBJ2-5; TRBD1 matches at 9 bases. The CDR3 contains 20 residues. Unmatched junction bases numbered 17, after V lost 0 bases and J lost 2 bases. CDR1 and CDR2 from the germline V gene are SGDLS and YYNGEE.

V and J are TRBV19 and TRBJ1-6, with 9 positions matching TRBD1. The CDR3 consists of 15 residues. Unmatched junction bases numbered 10, after V lost 8 bases and J lost 8 bases. CDR1 and CDR2 (germline): LNHDA, SQIVND (reference sequence). CDR3 residues: CASWDPGQGHSPLHF. The CDR3 DNA is TGTGCCAGTTGGGATCCGGGACAGGGACATTCACCCCTCCACTTT.

The chain recombines TRBV28 with TRBJ1-5, with D tentatively TRBD1 (6 bases). Between the trimmed V and J ends, which lost 3 bases and 1 base, there was a span of 13 bases. The CDR3 has 16 residues. The germline CDR1 and CDR2 sequences are MDHEN and SYDVKM. The CDR3 bases are TGTGCCAGCAGTTTGGCGGGGGGCGGAAGCAATCAGCCCCAGCATTTT. Residues: CASSLAGGGSNQPQHF. The complete variable domain, with remaining parts taken from reference TRBV28 and TRBJ1-5, reads DVKVTQSSRYLVKRTGEKVFLECVQDMDHENMFWYRQDPGLGLRLIYFSYDVKMKEKGDIPEGYSVSREKKERFSLILESASTNQTSMYLCASSLAGGGSNQPQHFGDGTRLSIL.

The gene calls are TRBV4-1 and TRBJ2-3; no definite D call. The V gene lost 2 bases and the J gene lost 6 bases, with 6 bases spanning the gap. CDR1 and CDR2 from the germline V gene are MGHRA and YSYEKL. CDR3 size: 12 residues. CDR3 DNA sequence: TGCGCCAGCAGCCAACCCTACGATACGCAGTATTTT. It is translated as CASSQPYDTQYF.

The V call is TRBV6-1, the J call TRBJ1-1; TRBD1 aligns across 8 bases. Germline V CDR1 and CDR2: MNHNS, SASEGT. The length of the CDR3 is 17 residues. After removal of 3 bases from V and 0 bases from J, the junction contained 9 bases not matched to a gene. CDR3 DNA: TGTGCCAGCAGTGAGCGGACAGGGATCCAATTGAACACTGAAGCTTTCTTT. As protein: CASSERTGIQLNTEAFF.